The next 30 T cell receptor beta chains were all read from a single sample in a study of response to subunit inactivated influenza vaccine. MiXCR was run by TCRdb on the RT-PCR reads, yielding one entry per CDR3 protein. The sample consists of hundreds of thousands of distinct CDR3 sequences, just over 20% of them appearing once. The sequenced sample was PBMCs from blood, obtained 21 months after vaccination. These receptors were taken from a man between 50 and 75 years old who received an inactivated influenza vaccine.

This chain joins TRBV12-3 or TRBV12-4 and TRBJ2-2; D not resolved. The V and J ends lost 1 base and 3 bases respectively, with 6 bases between them. This CDR3 has 14 amino acids. The CDR3 coding sequence is TGTGCCAGCAGTTTAGGACGGGACACCGGGGAGCTGTTTTTT. Translation gives CASSLGRDTGELFF.

J is TRBJ2-1 and V is TRBV20-1, with TRBD2 matching over 13 bases. V lost 4 bases to trimming and J lost 4 bases; unmatched junction nucleotides: 4. This CDR3 contains 15 residues. Germline lookup yields CDR1 DFQATT and CDR2 SNEGSKA (reference sequence). CDR3 in DNA: TGCAGTGCTAAGCCGACTAGCGGGAGGTACAATGAGCAGTTCTTC. It yields the protein CSAKPTSGRYNEQFF.

The chain links TRBV20-1 to TRBJ1-6; D is unclear. This CDR3 region has 12 residues. V was shortened by 6 bases and J by 3 bases, with 6 bases between the two germline ends. Germline V gives CDR1 DFQATT, CDR2 SNEGSKA (reference sequence). The CDR3 coding sequence is TGCAGTGCCGGGATCTATAATTCACCCCTCCACTTT. Translating gives CSAGIYNSPLHF.

Only a few counts were recorded for this clonotype. The genes are TRBV28 and TRBJ1-1, with D uncertain. This CDR3 region has 12 residues. V was trimmed by 6 bases and J by 3 bases, leaving 8 bases between them. CDR1 and CDR2 (germline): MDHEN, SYDVKM. This CDR3 reads CASSQRYTEAFF. The CDR3 region has the DNA TGTGCCAGCAGCCAACGTTACACTGAAGCTTTCTTT.

This clonotype occurred a few times. The chain couples TRBV7-2 to TRBJ2-1; no reliable D call. V shed 5 bases and J shed 8 bases, with 13 bases lying between them. In germline, CDR1 is SGHTA, CDR2 FQGNSA. The CDR3 sequence is 13 residues long. CDR3 residues: CASSLGTEYEQFF. The CDR3 DNA is TGTGCCAGCAGCCTGGGAACGGAATATGAGCAGTTCTTC.

This clonotype was observed many times. This CDR3 reads CASSPQRGGTEAFF. In nucleotides, the CDR3 is TGTGCCAGCAGCCCTCAAAGGGGCGGCACTGAAGCTTTCTTT. The genes are TRBV11-2 and TRBJ1-1; possible D gene TRBD1, 5 bases. Trimming took 5 bases from V and 4 from J, leaving 14 bases between them. The CDR3 extends over 14 amino acids. Germline values: CDR1 SGHAT, CDR2 FQNNGV.

The V call is TRBV6-5, the J call TRBJ2-7; D is uncertain. This CDR3 is built from 14 residues. Trimming took 0 bases from V and 2 from J, leaving 8 bases between them. The germline gives CDR1 MNHEY, CDR2 SVGAGI. The CDR3 DNA follows: TGTGCCAGCAGTTACTCGTCAATGGCCTACGAGCAGTACTTC. Encoded protein: CASSYSSMAYEQYF.

The table lists this clonotype with a few counts. This chain links TRBV20-1 with TRBJ1-1; D perhaps matches TRBD1 (6 bases). The germline CDR1 and CDR2 sequences are DFQATT and SNEGSKA (reference sequence). This CDR3 spans 13 amino acids. With 5 bases removed from V and 3 bases from J, the gap between germline ends came to 13 bases. The CDR3, as DNA: TGCAGTGCTGGGGTCGGGGGGCACACTGAAGCTTTCTTT. This encodes CSAGVGGHTEAFF.

This chain connects TRBV7-8 to TRBJ2-5; D is possibly TRBD2 (5 bases). CDR1 SGHVS and CDR2 FQNEAQ come from the germline V gene. V shed 5 bases and J shed 5 bases, with 18 bases lying between them. The CDR3 has 15 residues. The chain's CDR3 is CASSVSGRGWETQYF. The CDR3 DNA reads TGTGCCAGCAGCGTCTCCGGACGGGGATGGGAGACCCAGTACTTC.

J is TRBJ1-6 and V is TRBV7-2; tentative D call: TRBD1 (5 bases). V lost 2 bases to trimming and J lost 7 bases, with 12 bases between them. CDR1 and CDR2 from the germline V gene are SGHTA and FQGNSA. CDR3 size: 15 residues. The CDR3 is CASSLPEWTNSPLHF. In nucleotides, the CDR3 is TGTGCCAGCAGCTTACCTGAATGGACAAATTCACCCCTCCACTTT.

This clonotype was picked up many times. The chain couples TRBV12-3 or TRBV12-4 to TRBJ1-6; the match to TRBD1 covers 7 bases. CDR3 length equals 14 residues. V gave up 3 bases and J gave up 10 bases; unmatched junction bases: 6. The CDR3 here is CASSLTGTASPLHF. In nucleotides, the CDR3 is TGTGCCAGCAGTTTGACAGGGACCGCGTCACCCCTCCACTTT.

This clonotype was found many times. V gene TRBV5-6 combines with J gene TRBJ2-5; the match to TRBD2 covers 11 bases. J was trimmed by 7 bases and V by 0 bases; bases with no gene match: 5. Germline V gives CDR1 SGHDT, CDR2 YYEEEE. The CDR3 is 15 residues long. CDR3 nucleotides: TGTGCCAGCAGCTTGGAGGGGACTAGCGGAGGGACCCAGTACTTC. The encoded protein is CASSLEGTSGGTQYF.

The J gene is TRBJ1-1, the V gene TRBV20-1, with 7 bases fitting TRBD1. The CDR3 runs 14 residues. CDR1 and CDR2 from the germline V gene are DFQATT and SNEGSKA (reference sequence). Germline trimming cut 4 bases from V and 3 bases from J; bases unmatched to any gene: 8. CDR3 sequence (DNA): TGCAGTGCTAAGGAGGGGGCGGGGGACACTGAAGCTTTCTTT. Translated, it gives CSAKEGAGDTEAFF.

This clonotype was observed a few times. The chain is built from TRBV6-2 or TRBV6-3 and TRBJ1-2, with D maybe TRBD1 (5 bases). Trimming stripped 4 bases from V and 4 bases from J, with 13 bases between. CDR3 length: 14 amino acids. CDR1 is MNHEY, CDR2 SVGEGT, per germline. DNA for the CDR3: TGTGCCAGCAGTTCGGAGGGGAAAGGCTATGGCTACACCTTC. This gives the protein CASSSEGKGYGYTF.

This clonotype came up a few times. The V call is TRBV12-3 or TRBV12-4, the J call TRBJ1-5; the match to TRBD1 covers 7 bases. J gave up 9 bases and V 10 bases, and 12 bases lay outside the gene matches. This CDR3 contains 13 residues. CDR3 sequence (DNA): TGTGCCACCTCCCAGGGGGGGGATTGGCCCCAGCATTTT. Translated: CATSQGGDWPQHF.

The chain has TRBV5-1 and TRBJ2-3; D is tentatively TRBD1 or TRBD2 (6 bases each). Germline assignment: CDR1 SGHRS and CDR2 YFSETQ. The ends were cut back, 0 bases at V and 3 bases at J, with 14 bases in the middle. CDR3 length: 16 residues. CDR3 sequence reads: CASSLAPRGATDTQYF. The CDR3 DNA sequence: TGCGCCAGCAGCTTGGCCCCAAGGGGGGCGACAGATACGCAGTATTTT. Full variable domain (rest looked up from reference TRBV5-1 and TRBJ2-3): KAGVTQTPRYLIKTRGQQVTLSCSPISGHRSVSWYQQTPGQGLQFLFEYFSETQRNKGNFPGRFSGRQFSNSRSEMNVSTLELGDSALYLCASSLAPRGATDTQYFGPGTRLTVL.

V is TRBV6-2 or TRBV6-3 and J is TRBJ1-1; D might be TRBD1 (5 bases). The V end lost 10 bases, the J end lost 2 bases, and 14 bases lay between the germline ends. This CDR3 is built from 13 residues. The germline V gene has CDR1 MNHEY and CDR2 SVGEGT. In DNA, the CDR3 is TGTGCCACCACGACAGAACCAAACACTGAAGCTTTCTTT. As protein: CATTTEPNTEAFF.

This clonotype was observed a few times. This rearrangement joins TRBV7-2 to TRBJ1-1; a possible D gene is TRBD1 (5 bases). Deletions cut 5 bases from V and 5 bases from J, with 15 bases between. Germline V lookup: CDR1 SGHTA, CDR2 FQGNSA. The CDR3 is 14 amino acids. This chain's CDR3 is CASSEDSFATEAFF. The CDR3 DNA follows: TGTGCCAGCAGCGAAGACAGTTTCGCGACTGAAGCTTTCTTT.

The chain uses TRBV12-3 or TRBV12-4 and TRBJ1-1; D gene uncertain. The CDR3 loop spans 13 amino acids. V lost 0 bases and J lost 5, with 7 bases in between. CDR3 loop: CASSLAGRTEAFF. The CDR3 nucleotides are TGTGCCAGCAGTTTAGCAGGGAGGACTGAAGCTTTCTTT.

This clonotype was detected a few times. CDR3: CASSFLTGPPMNTDTQYF. The CDR3 DNA reads TGTGCCAGCAGTTTCTTAACGGGTCCACCCATGAACACAGATACGCAGTATTTT. The genes are TRBV28 and TRBJ2-3; no clear D. The germline V gene encodes CDR1 MDHEN and CDR2 SYDVKM. CDR3 size: 18 residues. V lost 3 bases, J lost 2 bases, and 21 bases lay in between.

In its sample, this clonotype was seen a few times. The chain couples TRBV12-3 or TRBV12-4 to TRBJ2-4, with 9 bases aligning to TRBD1. The V gene end was trimmed by 5 bases and the J gene end by 7 bases; junction bases not matched to a gene: 6. The CDR3 consists of 14 residues. The CDR3 is CASSIQGAPNIQYF. The CDR3 bases are TGTGCCAGCAGTATACAGGGGGCGCCGAACATTCAGTACTTC.

A single count supports this clonotype. This may be a read error: a much more frequent sequence differs by one nucleotide. The chain couples TRBV3-1 to TRBJ1-4; maybe TRBD1 (5 bases). The CDR3 contains 14 residues. Germline V gene data show CDR1 as LGHDT and CDR2 as YNNKEL (reference sequence). Trimming stripped 2 bases from V and 4 bases from J, with 8 bases between. The CDR3 DNA reads TGTGCCAGCAGCCAACAGGGCCGTAATGAAAAACTGTTTTTT. Residues: CASSQQGRNEKLFF.

This chain uses TRBV30 with TRBJ1-5; 7 positions agree with TRBD1. Germline lookup yields CDR1 GTSNPN and CDR2 SVGIG (reference sequence). The J segment lost 6 bases and the V segment lost 2 bases, leaving 4 bases of the junction unmatched. The CDR3 length is 13 residues. CDR3 protein: CAWSPGQRQPQHF. In DNA, the CDR3 is TGTGCCTGGAGTCCGGGACAGCGTCAGCCCCAGCATTTT. The full variable domain, its missing parts supplied by reference TRBV30 and TRBJ1-5, is SQTIHQWPATLVQPVGSPLSLECTVEGTSNPNLYWYRQAAGRGLQLLFYSVGIGQISSEVPQNLSASRPQDRQFILSSKKLLLSDSGFYLCAWSPGQRQPQHFGDGTRLSIL.

This clonotype was picked up a small number of times. The V and J genes are TRBV4-3 and TRBJ1-4, with TRBD1 as a possible D gene (6 bases). The CDR3 consists of 14 residues. Trimming took off 0 bases at V and 14 bases at J, with 16 bases between the two ends. CDR1 is LGHNA, CDR2 YSLEER, per germline. The CDR3 nucleotides read TGCGCCAGCAGCCAAGAATTCAGGGGCGGGTGGCTGTTTTTT. Amino acids: CASSQEFRGGWLFF.

The rearrangement joins TRBV4-3 to TRBJ2-6; TRBD2 matches at 7 bases. After removal of 1 base from V and 0 bases from J, the junction contained 9 bases not matched to a gene. CDR3 length: 19 residues. In germline, CDR1 is LGHNA, CDR2 YSLEER. In DNA form, the CDR3 reads TGCGCCAGCAGCCAAGTTGGGGGAGGGCCTAACTCTGGGGCCAACGTCCTGACTTTC. Translation: CASSQVGGGPNSGANVLTF.

This rearrangement joins TRBV9 to TRBJ2-1; 10 bases are shared with TRBD2. The CDR3 contains 15 residues. With 0 bases clipped from V and 11 bases from J, the junction kept 8 bases outside the gene matches. Germline V gives CDR1 SGDLS, CDR2 YYNGEE. In DNA, the CDR3 is TGTGCCAGCAGCGTAGCTACTGCTAGCGGGAGCAAGCAGTTCTTC. Residues: CASSVATASGSKQFF.

This clonotype appeared a few times. V is TRBV27 and J is TRBJ1-3; 7 nucleotides agree with TRBD1. The junction had 5 bases not matched to a gene; V was cut back by 3 bases and J by 3 bases. Germline lookup yields CDR1 MNHEY and CDR2 SMNVEV (reference sequence). This CDR3 contains 15 residues. The CDR3 sequence is CASSFVTGVGNTIYF. CDR3 coding DNA: TGTGCCAGCAGTTTTGTCACAGGGGTTGGAAACACCATATATTTT.

This clonotype has more than one count but fewer than ten. The chain recombines TRBV20-1 with TRBJ1-1, with D perhaps TRBD1 (6 bases). Trimming removed 3 bases at V and 3 bases at J, with 11 bases between. Germline CDR1 and CDR2: DFQATT and SNEGSKA (reference sequence). This CDR3 contains 13 residues. CDR3 amino acids: CSASRGPDTEAFF. The CDR3 nucleotides are TGCAGTGCTAGCCGGGGGCCGGACACTGAAGCTTTCTTT.

The chain uses TRBV28 and TRBJ1-6; a weak D match, TRBD1 (6 bases). V lost 6 bases and J lost 10, with 16 bases in between. CDR3 length: 14 amino acids. Germline values: CDR1 MDHEN, CDR2 SYDVKM. Written as DNA, the CDR3 is TGTGCCAGCAGGGTTAGGACAGAGGGATCACCCCTCCACTTT. Amino acids: CASRVRTEGSPLHF.

This clonotype was counted between two and nine times. J is TRBJ1-1 and V is TRBV30; TRBD1 matches at 8 bases. The CDR3 is 12 residues long. Germline loops: CDR1 GTSNPN, CDR2 SVGIG (reference sequence). With 2 bases clipped from V and 12 bases from J, the junction kept 8 bases outside the gene matches. Here the CDR3 reads CAWSRTQGATFF. CDR3 DNA: TGTGCCTGGAGTCGTACTCAGGGGGCGACTTTCTTT.